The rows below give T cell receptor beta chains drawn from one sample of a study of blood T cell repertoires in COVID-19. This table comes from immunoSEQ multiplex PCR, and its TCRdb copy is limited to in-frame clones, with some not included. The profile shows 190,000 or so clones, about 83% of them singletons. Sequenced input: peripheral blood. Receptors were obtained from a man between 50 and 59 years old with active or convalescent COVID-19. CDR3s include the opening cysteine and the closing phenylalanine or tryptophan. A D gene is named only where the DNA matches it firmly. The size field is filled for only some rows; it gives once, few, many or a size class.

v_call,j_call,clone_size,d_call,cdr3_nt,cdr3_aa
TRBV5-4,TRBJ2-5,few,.,TGTGCCAGCAGCTTGGAGGCTAGAGGGGAGACCCAGTACTTC,CASSLEARGETQYF
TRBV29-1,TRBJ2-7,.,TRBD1,TGCAGCGCCGGGACAGGGACCTACGAGCAGTACTTC,CSAGTGTYEQYF
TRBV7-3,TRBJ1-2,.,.,TGTGCCAGCAGCCCCCAGACAGGCGCTAACTATGGCTACACCTTC,CASSPQTGANYGYTF
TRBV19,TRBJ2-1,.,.,TGTGCCAGTACCGGAGGTGGGAGCTCCTACAATGAGCAGTTCTTC,CASTGGGSSYNEQFF
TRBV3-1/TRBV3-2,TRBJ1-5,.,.,TGTGCCAGCAGCCAAGTTGGGCTTGGGGAGAGCAATCAGCCCCAGCATTTT,CASSQVGLGESNQPQHF
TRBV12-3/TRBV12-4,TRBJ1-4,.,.,TGTGCCACCATCAGCGGGCGGGAAGAAAAACTGTTTTTT,CATISGREEKLFF
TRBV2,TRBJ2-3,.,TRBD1,TGTGCCAGCAGGCCGACAGGGCTTAGCACAGATACGCAGTATTTT,CASRPTGLSTDTQYF
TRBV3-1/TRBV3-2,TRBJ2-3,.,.,TGTGCCAGCAGCCTCTTTAGGGGGACGGCTAGCACAGATACGCAGTATTTT,CASSLFRGTASTDTQYF
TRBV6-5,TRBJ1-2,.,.,TGTGCCAGCAGCCCGGGGACTGGGATGGATGGCTACACCTTC,CASSPGTGMDGYTF
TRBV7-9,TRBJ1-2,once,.,TGTGCCAGCAGCTTGGGGGCCATCTATGGCTACACCTTC,CASSLGAIYGYTF
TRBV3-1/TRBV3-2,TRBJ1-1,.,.,TGTGCCAGCAGCCAAATTGCCCGGACTGAAGCTTTCTTT,CASSQIARTEAFF
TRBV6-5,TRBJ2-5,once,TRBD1,TGTGCCAGCAGCGACCGGGGACAGGGGACAGAGACCCAGTACTTC,CASSDRGQGTETQYF
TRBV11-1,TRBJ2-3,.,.,TGTGCCAGCAGCTTAGCGGCGGCTATAGCAGATACGCAGTATTTT,CASSLAAAIADTQYF
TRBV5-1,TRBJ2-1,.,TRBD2,TGCGCCAGCAGCTTGGTAGGACTAGCGGGGCTCAATGAGCAGTTCTTC,CASSLVGLAGLNEQFF
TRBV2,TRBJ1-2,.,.,TGTGCCAGCAGTGGGGGGCGAACCTATGGCTACACCTTC,CASSGGRTYGYTF
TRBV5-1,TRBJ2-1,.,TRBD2,TGCGCCAGCAGTTCCGGGACTAGCGTGCAGTTCTTC,CASSSGTSVQFF
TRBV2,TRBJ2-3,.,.,TGTGCCAGCAGTCCGGGACTCAACACAGATACGCAGTATTTT,CASSPGLNTDTQYF
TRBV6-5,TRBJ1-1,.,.,TGTGCCAGCAGACGGACTGAATTTGAAGCTTTCTTT,CASRRTEFEAFF
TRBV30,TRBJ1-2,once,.,TGTGCCGGACCTAGGGATGCGGGGGGCTACACCTTC,CAGPRDAGGYTF
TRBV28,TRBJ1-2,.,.,TGTGCCAGCAGTTTTGCGGGAAAGGGCTACACCTTC,CASSFAGKGYTF
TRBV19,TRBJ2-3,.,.,TGTGCCAGTAGTCCCCTCTTGAGTGGCACAGATACGCAGTATTTT,CASSPLLSGTDTQYF
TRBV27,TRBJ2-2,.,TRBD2,TGTGCCAGCAGCCTGATAGCGGGAGTAGGGGCCGGGGAGCTGTTTTTT,CASSLIAGVGAGELFF
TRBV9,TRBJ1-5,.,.,TGTGCCAGCAGCAGTTCCGGGGTAAACAATCAGCCCCAGCATTTT,CASSSSGVNNQPQHF
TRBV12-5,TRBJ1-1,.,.,TGTGCTAGTGGTATACCCTCAGTTGTGGCATCCGTTGACACTGAAGCTTTCTTT,CASGIPSVVASVDTEAFF
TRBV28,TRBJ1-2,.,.,TGTGCCAGCAGTTATTACGACAGGTCGGCTAACTATGGCTACACCTTC,CASSYYDRSANYGYTF
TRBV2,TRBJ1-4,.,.,TGTGCCAGCAGTGAGGAGTTTAATGAAAAACTGTTTTTT,CASSEEFNEKLFF
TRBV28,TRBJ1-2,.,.,TGTGCCAGCAGTGCCTACCGGGATGGGGGCTACACCTTC,CASSAYRDGGYTF
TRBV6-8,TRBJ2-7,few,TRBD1,TGTGCCAGCACTCATTGCGGCCCGGGACAGAGTACCTACGAGCAGTACTTC,CASTHCGPGQSTYEQYF
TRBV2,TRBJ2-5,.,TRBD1,TGTGCCAGCAGTGAAGGGGGACAGGGGAAAGAGACCCAGTACTTC,CASSEGGQGKETQYF
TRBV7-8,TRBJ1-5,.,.,TGTGCCAGCAGCTTAAGGAGGGCTCAGCCCCAGCATTTT,CASSLRRAQPQHF
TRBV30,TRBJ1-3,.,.,TGTGCCTGGATTCAGTCCGATTCTGGAAACACCATATATTTT,CAWIQSDSGNTIYF
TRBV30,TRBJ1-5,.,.,TGTGCCTGGGGCCGATCGGCCGCGGGAGACCAGCCCCAGCATTTT,CAWGRSAAGDQPQHF
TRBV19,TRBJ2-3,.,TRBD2,TGTGCCAGTAGTATTGGGGGGGTCCACACAGATACGCAGTATTTT,CASSIGGVHTDTQYF
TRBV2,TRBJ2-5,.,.,TGTGCCAGCAGGGCACAAGAGACCCAGTACTTC,CASRAQETQYF
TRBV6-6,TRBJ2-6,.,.,TGTGCCAGCACCACGGGGTCTGGGGCCAACGTCCTGACTTTC,CASTTGSGANVLTF